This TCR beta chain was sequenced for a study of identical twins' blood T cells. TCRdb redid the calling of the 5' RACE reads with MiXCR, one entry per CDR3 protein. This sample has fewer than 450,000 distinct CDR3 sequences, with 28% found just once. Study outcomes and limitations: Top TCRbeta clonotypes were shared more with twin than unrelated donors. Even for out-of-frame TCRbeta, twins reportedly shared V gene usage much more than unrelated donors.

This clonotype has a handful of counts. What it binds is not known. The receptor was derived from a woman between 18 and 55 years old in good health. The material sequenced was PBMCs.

DNA of the CDR3: TGTGCCAGCAGCTCCCCAGACAGGTCAGGCTATGGCTACACCTTC. Translated, it gives CASSSPDRSGYGYTF. The J gene is TRBJ1-2, the V gene TRBV7-9; TRBD1 might be the D (6 bases). Looked up from germline, CDR1 is SEHNR and CDR2 is FQNEAQ (reference sequence). The germline V and J ends were trimmed by 4 bases and 4 bases, with 16 bases remaining between them. The CDR3 covers 15 residues.